This T cell receptor (beta chain) was recovered during a study of T cells after posttransplantation cyclophosphamide. Overall study results and limits: After PTCy, TRB diversity resembled that of CNI/methotrexate controls. Tissue-infiltrating T cells from skin or gut overlapped little with blood T cells. Later blood repertoires were often dominated by clones from the donor CD8+ memory compartment.

Profiling relied on immunoSEQ multiplex PCR, and the TCRdb table lists in-frame clones only, not all of them. This repertoire lists 25,000 to 35,000 clones without singletons; over 4% sits in the top ten. Germline V gene sequence: CDR1 MNHNS, CDR2 SASEGT. This CDR3 has 14 residues. V lost 3 bases, J lost 0 bases, and 2 bases stayed unmatched. This clone was picked up many times. Its antigen is undetermined. The TCR sequence derives from a woman aged 30 to 39 in good health and a related stem cell transplant donor. Sequencing input: PBMCs. This rearrangement joins TRBV6-1 to TRBJ2-7; 7 nucleotides line up with TRBD1. The CDR3 is CASSEGDSSYEQYF. Written as DNA, the CDR3 is TGTGCCAGCAGTGAGGGGGACAGCTCCTACGAGCAGTACTTC.